Listed here is a single T cell receptor (beta chain). The data were produced by immunoSEQ multiplex PCR, yet TCRdb's version contains in-frame clones alone and is incomplete. The sample yields about 210,000 clones, 86% seen once. The data derive from a study of blood T cell repertoires in COVID-19. This CDR3 region has 14 residues. Germline CDR1 SGHTS, CDR2 YDEGEE. The chain uses TRBV5-8 and TRBJ2-3, with 7 bases that match TRBD2. The source is a middle-aged woman with acute COVID-19. Material: PBMCs or T cells enriched from blood (not recorded which). The CDR3 nucleotides read TGTGCTACAACGGGGGGTAGCGGACCAGATACGCAGTATTTT. Translated: CATTGGSGPDTQYF. The variable domain in full, with the rest retrieved from reference TRBV5-8 and TRBJ2-3, is EAGVTQSPTHLIKTRGQQATLRCSPISGHTSVYWYQQALGLGLQFLLWYDEGEERNRGNFPPRFSGRQFPNYSSELNVNALELEDSALYLCATTGGSGPDTQYFGPGTRLTVL.